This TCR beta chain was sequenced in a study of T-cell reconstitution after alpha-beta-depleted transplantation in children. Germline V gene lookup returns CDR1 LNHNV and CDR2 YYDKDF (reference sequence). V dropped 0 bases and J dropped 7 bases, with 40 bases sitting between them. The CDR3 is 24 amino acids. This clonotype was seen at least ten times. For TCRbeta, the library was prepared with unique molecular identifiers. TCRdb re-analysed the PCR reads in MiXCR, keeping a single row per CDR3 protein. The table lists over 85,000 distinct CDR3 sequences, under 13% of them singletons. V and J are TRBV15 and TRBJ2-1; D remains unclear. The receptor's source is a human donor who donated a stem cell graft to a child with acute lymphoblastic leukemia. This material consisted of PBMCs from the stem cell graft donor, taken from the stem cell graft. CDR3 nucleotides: TGTGCCACCAGCAGAGATGCAAACGTGCATCTTGGACGAGATCAGTCGGTTTTCGGGAATGAGCAGTTCTTC. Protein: CATSRDANVHLGRDQSVFGNEQFF. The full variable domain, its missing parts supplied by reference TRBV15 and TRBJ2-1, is DAMVIQNPRYQVTQFGKPVTLSCSQTLNHNVMYWYQQKSSQAPKLLFHYYDKDFNNEADTPDNFQSRRPNTSFCFLDIRSPGLGDTAMYLCATSRDANVHLGRDQSVFGNEQFFGPGTRLTVL.